This passage covers 2 T cell receptor beta chains from one sample sequenced in a study of blood T cell repertoires in COVID-19. The protocol was immunoSEQ multiplex PCR, while the TCRdb copy is restricted to in-frame clones and leaves out a portion. This sample has roughly 150,000 clones, with about 82% found just once. The specimen was peripheral blood. The receptors stem from a woman older than 75 with COVID-19, enrolled during active disease.

The genes are TRBV5-1 and TRBJ2-1; TRBD1 agrees at 9 bases. The CDR3 contains 16 residues. Germline V gives CDR1 SGHRS, CDR2 YFSETQ. V lost 3 bases, J lost 4 bases, and 8 bases stayed unmatched. Here the CDR3 DNA reads TGCGCCAGCAGCTCTGCCGGGACAGGGTCTTACAATGAGCAGTTCTTC. Translation: CASSSAGTGSYNEQFF.

This chain uses TRBV2 with TRBJ2-5, with D perhaps matching TRBD2 (7 bases). Germline values: CDR1 SNHLY, CDR2 FYNNEI. CDR3 size: 15 residues. V gave up 3 bases and J gave up 5 bases, with 16 bases separating them. The CDR3: CASSEGAGVLETQYF. CDR3 in DNA: TGTGCCAGCAGTGAGGGGGCGGGGGTTCTGGAGACCCAGTACTTC.